The clone carrying this TCR beta chain has more than one count but fewer than ten. Its antigen is unknown. TCRdb redid the calling of the reads with MiXCR, one entry per CDR3 protein. This sample has hundreds of thousands of distinct CDR3 sequences, with roughly a third found just once. This entry is derived from a study of T cell repertoires in cytomegalovirus infection. As for the study in general: The study used recently identified HLA-C-restricted and well-studied HLA-B-restricted CMV epitopes. TCR beta signatures that were public indicated CMV infection and matching HLA type. Study results and limitations: There were HLA-C-restricted CMV-specific TCR beta clonotypes dominating the ex vivo response.

Germline V lookup: CDR1 SGHNT, CDR2 YYREEE (reference sequence). J lost 4 bases, V lost 4 bases, and 7 bases had no gene match. The CDR3 is 14 residues long. The sequencing used cultured PBMCs, collected from culture after CMV antigen stimulation. V gene TRBV5-4 combines with J gene TRBJ2-5; 7 nucleotides line up with TRBD1. The clonotype originates from a human donor in good health (CMV status not recorded). Some clones in this sample may be carry-over from other donors' samples. CDR3 residues: CASSNQGDVETQYF. As DNA, the CDR3 is TGTGCCAGCAGCAACCAGGGGGATGTAGAGACCCAGTACTTC.